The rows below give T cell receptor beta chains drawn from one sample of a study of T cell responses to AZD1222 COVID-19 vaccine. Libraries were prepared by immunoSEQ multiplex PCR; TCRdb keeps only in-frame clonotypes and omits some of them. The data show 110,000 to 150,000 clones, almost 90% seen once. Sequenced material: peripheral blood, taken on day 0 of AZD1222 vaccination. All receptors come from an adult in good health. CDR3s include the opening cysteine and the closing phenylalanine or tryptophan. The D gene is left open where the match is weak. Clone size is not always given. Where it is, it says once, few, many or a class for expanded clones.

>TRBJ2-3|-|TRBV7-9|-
TGTGCCAGCAGAAGTGGGGGGAGCACAGATACGCAGTATTTT
CASRSGGSTDTQYF
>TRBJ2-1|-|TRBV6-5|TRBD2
TGTGCCAGCAGTTCGCTAGCGGGAGCCTCTCAAGATGAGCAGTTCTTC
CASSSLAGASQDEQFF
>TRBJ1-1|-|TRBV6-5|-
TGTGCCAGCAGCGTTTGGGCGAACACTGAAGCTTTCTTT
CASSVWANTEAFF
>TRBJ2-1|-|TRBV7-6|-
TGTGCCAGCAGTTTCTATAAACCGGGACATACGGGGAATGAGCAGTTCTTC
CASSFYKPGHTGNEQFF
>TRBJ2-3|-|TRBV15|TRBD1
TGTGCCACCAGCAGATTTTCCGGGACAGGGGACACAGATACGCAGTATTTT
CATSRFSGTGDTDTQYF
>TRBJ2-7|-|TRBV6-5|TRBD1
TGTGCCAGCAGACCCTCCGGGACAGCCTACGAGCAGTACTTC
CASRPSGTAYEQYF
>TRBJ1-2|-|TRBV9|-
TGTGCCAGCAGCGTAGGGGTCATAGCTAACTATGGCTACACCTTC
CASSVGVIANYGYTF
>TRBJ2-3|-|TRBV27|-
TGTGCCAGCAGTTTTGTTTGGGGCACAGATACGCAGTATTTT
CASSFVWGTDTQYF
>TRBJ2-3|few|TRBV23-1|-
TGCGCCAGCAGTCAATCGGGGGTTAGCACAGATACGCAGTATTTT
CASSQSGVSTDTQYF
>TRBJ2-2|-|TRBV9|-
TGTGCCAGCAGCGTTTTCCGGCCGTTCACTAACGGGGAGCTGTTTTTT
CASSVFRPFTNGELFF
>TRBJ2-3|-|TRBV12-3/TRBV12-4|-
TGTGCCAGCAGTCCCACAGGGACGGCGACGCAGTATTTT
CASSPTGTATQYF
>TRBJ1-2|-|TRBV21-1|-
TGTGCCAGCAGCTCCCGGGACAGGATGGTCAATGGCTACACCTTC
CASSSRDRMVNGYTF
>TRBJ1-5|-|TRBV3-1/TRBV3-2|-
TGTGCCAGCAGTACGGACCTTAAGGGGCCTCAGCCCCAGCATTTT
CASSTDLKGPQPQHF
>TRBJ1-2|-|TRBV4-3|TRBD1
TGCGCCAGCAGCCAAGTACAGGGGAATGGCTACACCTTC
CASSQVQGNGYTF
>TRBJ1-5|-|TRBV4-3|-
TGCGCCAGCAGCCAGGCCGGAAATCAGCCCCAGCATTTT
CASSQAGNQPQHF
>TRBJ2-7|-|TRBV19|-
TGTGCCATCCGGACGGAGACCTACGAGCAGTACTTC
CAIRTETYEQYF
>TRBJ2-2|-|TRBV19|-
TGTGCCAGTAGTAGACAAAACACCGGGGAGCTGTTTTTT
CASSRQNTGELFF
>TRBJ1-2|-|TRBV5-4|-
TGTGCCAGCAGCTTGGGCGCAACGGGTGGCTACACCTTC
CASSLGATGGYTF
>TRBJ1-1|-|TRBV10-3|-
TGTGCCATCAGTGATTACAACTCAGACGAAGCTTTCTTT
CAISDYNSDEAFF
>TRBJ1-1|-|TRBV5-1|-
TGCGCCAGCAGCTTGGCCTCGTCCGCCCAGGGAGCTTTCTTT
CASSLASSAQGAFF
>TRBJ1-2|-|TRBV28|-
TGTGCCAGCAAACCGGGGCCCCTACTCGGCTATGGCTACACCTTC
CASKPGPLLGYGYTF
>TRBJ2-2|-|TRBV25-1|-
TGTGCCAGCAGTAATGACCAATGGGACACCGGGGAGCTGTTTTTT
CASSNDQWDTGELFF
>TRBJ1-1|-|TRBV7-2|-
TGTGCCAGCAGCGGGGGAATTTACGAAGCTTTCTTT
CASSGGIYEAFF
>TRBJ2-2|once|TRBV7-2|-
TGTGCCAGCAGCTTAGTAGGGACTAACACCGGGGAGCTGTTTTTT
CASSLVGTNTGELFF
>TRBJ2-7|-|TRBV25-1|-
TGTGCCAGCTCTCCCGCCGCCGGTACCTACGAGCAGTACTTC
CASSPAAGTYEQYF
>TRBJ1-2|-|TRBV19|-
TGTGCCAGTAGTATAGTACAGAGTATACGGGACTATGGCTACACCTTC
CASSIVQSIRDYGYTF
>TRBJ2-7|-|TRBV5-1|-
TGCGCCAGCAGCTTGGACGGGACCTCCTACGAGCAGTACTTC
CASSLDGTSYEQYF
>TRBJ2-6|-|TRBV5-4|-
TGTGCCAGCAGCCACAGGGATGCTGGGGCCAACGTCCTGACTTTC
CASSHRDAGANVLTF
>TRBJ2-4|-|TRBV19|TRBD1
TGTGCCAGTACGACCCCCGGGACAGCTCTAGCCAAAAACATTCAGTACTTC
CASTTPGTALAKNIQYF
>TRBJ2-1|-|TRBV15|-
TGTGCCACCAGCAGAGATCTGACAGGACCTTACAATGAGCAGTTCTTC
CATSRDLTGPYNEQFF
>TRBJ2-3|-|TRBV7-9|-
TGTGCCAGCAGCCCGATTGGAGGGACTGATACGCAGTATTTT
CASSPIGGTDTQYF
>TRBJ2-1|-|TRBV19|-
TGTGCCAGTAGTATACAGTTTAACTCCTACAATGAGCAGTTCTTC
CASSIQFNSYNEQFF
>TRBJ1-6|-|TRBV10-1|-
TGCGCCAGCAGTGAGCTCGGCCCGGCGTATGATAATTCACCCCTCCACTTT
CASSELGPAYDNSPLHF
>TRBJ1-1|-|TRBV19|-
TGTGCCAGTAGTATAGACCACACACAGGTAGACAGACGCCGCACTGAAGCTTTCTTT
CASSIDHTQVDRRRTEAFF
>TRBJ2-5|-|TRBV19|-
TGTGCCAGCCGACAAGTGGGAGAGACCCAGTACTTC
CASRQVGETQYF
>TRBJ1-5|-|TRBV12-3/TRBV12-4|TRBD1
TGTGCCAGCAGTGACAGGGGTCGGCAGCCCCAGCATTTT
CASSDRGRQPQHF
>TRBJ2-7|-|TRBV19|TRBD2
TGTGCCAGTAGTACGGGAAGCGGGAGGGCCTACGAGCAGTACTTC
CASSTGSGRAYEQYF
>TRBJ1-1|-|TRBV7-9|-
TGTGCCAGCAGCGGTGACAACACTGAAGCTTTCTTT
CASSGDNTEAFF
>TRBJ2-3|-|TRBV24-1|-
TGTGCCACCAGTGATTTGTGGTATTTT
CATSDLWYF
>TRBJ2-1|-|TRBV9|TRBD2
TGTGCCAGCAGCCTCACTAGCGGGGTCTACAATGAGCAGTTCTTC
CASSLTSGVYNEQFF
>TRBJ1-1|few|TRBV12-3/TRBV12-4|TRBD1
TGTGCCAGCAGTTTTAGACAGGGAACTGAAGCTTTCTTT
CASSFRQGTEAFF
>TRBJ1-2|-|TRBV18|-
TGTGCCAGCTCACCAGCCCGTGGAAACTATGGCTACACCTTC
CASSPARGNYGYTF
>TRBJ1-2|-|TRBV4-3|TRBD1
TGCGCCAGCAGCCCACAACCGGGACAGGGGGCGGGTGGCTACACCTTC
CASSPQPGQGAGGYTF
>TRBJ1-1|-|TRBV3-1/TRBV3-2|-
TGTGCCAGCAGCCAAGAGTGGGGTGATACTGAAGCTTTCTTT
CASSQEWGDTEAFF
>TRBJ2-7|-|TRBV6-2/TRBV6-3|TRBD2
TGTGCCAGCAGTTACTCGGAACAGGCGGGAGACTCCTACGAGCAGTACTTC
CASSYSEQAGDSYEQYF
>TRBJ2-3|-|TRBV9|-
TGTGCCAGCAGCGTTGGGGGGATTGACACAGATACGCAGTATTTT
CASSVGGIDTDTQYF
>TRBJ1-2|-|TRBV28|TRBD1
TGTGCCAGCAGTTTGACAGGGTTAGTCTATGGCTACACCTTC
CASSLTGLVYGYTF
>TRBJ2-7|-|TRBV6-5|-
TGTGCCAGCAAAGGGACCTACGAGCAGTACTTC
CASKGTYEQYF
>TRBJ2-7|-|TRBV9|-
TGTGCCAGCAGCGTAGGAGCTAGCGAGCCCTCCTACGAGCAGTACTTC
CASSVGASEPSYEQYF
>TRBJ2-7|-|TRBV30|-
TGTGCCTGGAGTGTAAGGAGCTCCTACGAGCAGTACTTC
CAWSVRSSYEQYF
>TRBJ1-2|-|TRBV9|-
TGTGCCAGCAGCGTCCTACAGGAGCCTTACCCCTATGGCTACACCTTC
CASSVLQEPYPYGYTF